Below are 13 T cell receptor beta chains sequenced from a single sample in a study of blood T cells in healthy people across ages. PCR was performed a second time for roughly 7 to 11 cycles using a sample-barcoded 5' primer and a J-beta primer mix. TCRdb reprocessed the 5' RACE reads via MiXCR and lists one record per CDR3 protein. Here the sample spans approximately 600,000 distinct CDR3 sequences, under 65% being singletons. Sequencing was performed on blood. The receptors shown here come from a man in his sixties in good health.

J is TRBJ1-6 and V is TRBV6-1; D not resolved. V was trimmed by 8 bases and J by 9 bases, leaving 20 bases between them. CDR1 is MNHNS, CDR2 SASEGT, per germline. This CDR3 comprises 15 residues. The CDR3 sequence is CASQMGSNQFSPLHF. CDR3 sequence (DNA): TGTGCCAGCCAGATGGGCAGTAACCAATTTTCACCCCTCCACTTT.

The V call is TRBV12-3 or TRBV12-4, the J call TRBJ1-1; D might be TRBD1 (5 bases). Trimming pared 10 bases from V and 1 base from J, leaving 19 bases between. The CDR3 is 15 amino acids. This chain's CDR3 is CAITEGAGANTEAFF. CDR3 nucleotides: TGTGCCATCACCGAAGGGGCAGGAGCGAACACTGAAGCTTTCTTT.

V usage is TRBV3-1 and J usage is TRBJ1-2; D is unresolved. Germline CDR1 reads LGHDT; CDR2 reads YNNKEL (reference sequence). V lost 0 bases and J 4 bases, leaving 9 bases between the germline ends. The CDR3 sequence is 14 residues long. This CDR3 reads CASSQDRRSYGYTF. The CDR3 bases are TGTGCCAGCAGCCAAGATCGACGGTCCTATGGCTACACCTTC.

The chain combines TRBV7-2 with TRBJ2-1; TRBD2 aligns across 8 bases. V shed 5 bases, J shed 4 bases, and the junction held 13 bases outside the gene matches. Germline loops: CDR1 SGHTA, CDR2 FQGNSA. The CDR3 length is 17 residues. This chain's CDR3 is CASSQPGGTYRYNEQFF. The CDR3 DNA reads as TGTGCCAGCAGCCAACCGGGGGGGACTTACAGATACAATGAGCAGTTCTTC.

The rearrangement uses TRBV5-1 and TRBJ2-3, with 7 bases that match TRBD2. The CDR3 length is 16 residues. The germline V gene has CDR1 SGHRS and CDR2 YFSETQ. J lost 2 bases, V lost 4 bases, and 10 bases had no gene match. The CDR3 DNA follows: TGCGCCAGCAGCCCCGGGGGGTGGAGAAACACAGATACGCAGTATTTT. Amino acid sequence: CASSPGGWRNTDTQYF.

CDR3: CASTPRAADTQYF. The CDR3 DNA is TGTGCCAGCACTCCGCGGGCCGCAGATACGCAGTATTTT. The chain is built from TRBV12-3 or TRBV12-4 and TRBJ2-3; weak D call: TRBD2 (5 bases). V was trimmed by 7 bases and J by 4 bases, leaving 12 bases between them. The CDR3 loop spans 13 amino acids.

V usage is TRBV6-2 or TRBV6-3 and J usage is TRBJ2-4; 9 positions match TRBD1. There are 17 residues in the CDR3. The V gene's germline CDR1 is MNHEY and CDR2 SVGEGT. After removal of 6 bases from V and 5 bases from J, the junction contained 14 bases not matched to a gene. CDR3 in amino acids: CASSTGLNRGRQNIQYF. DNA for the CDR3: TGTGCCAGCAGCACCGGCCTGAACAGGGGGCGTCAAAACATTCAGTACTTC.

The chain carries TRBV29-1 and TRBJ1-1; 8 positions agree with TRBD1. Germline values: CDR1 SQVTM, CDR2 ANQGSEA. This CDR3 contains 13 residues. V lost 4 bases, J lost 3 bases, and 4 bases stayed unmatched. CDR3 residues: CSVGQGRDTEAFF. Here the CDR3 DNA reads TGCAGCGTTGGACAGGGGAGGGACACTGAAGCTTTCTTT. The variable domain in full, completed from reference TRBV29-1 and TRBJ1-1, reads SAVISQKPSRDICQRGTSLTIQCQVDSQVTMMFWYRQQPGQSLTLIATANQGSEATYESGFVIDKFPISRPNLTFSTLTVSNMSPEDSSIYLCSVGQGRDTEAFFGQGTRLTVV.

This clonotype was counted once. The chain links TRBV20-1 to TRBJ1-2; D unclear. The V and J ends lost 1 base and 2 bases respectively, with 8 bases between them. CDR1 DFQATT and CDR2 SNEGSKA come from the germline V gene (reference sequence). This CDR3 is 13 amino acids long. CDR3: CSARVTGNYGYTF. The CDR3 DNA follows: TGCAGTGCTAGAGTCACGGGGAACTATGGCTACACCTTC.

The V gene is TRBV7-9, the J gene TRBJ2-7, with 8 bases aligning to TRBD1. This CDR3 region has 14 residues. CDR1 and CDR2 from the germline V gene are SEHNR and FQNEAQ (reference sequence). V was pared by 4 bases and J by 3 bases, with 5 bases of the junction left unmatched. The CDR3 nucleotides are TGTGCCAGCAGCTCACAGGACAGGGTCTACGAGCAGTACTTC. Amino acids: CASSSQDRVYEQYF.

The gene calls are TRBV6-5 and TRBJ1-2; 9 bases map to TRBD1. Trimming at V came to 6 bases and at J to 0 bases, leaving 11 bases not matched to a gene. Germline CDR1 MNHEY, CDR2 SVGAGI. The CDR3 consists of 17 residues. Here the CDR3 reads CASRDSGQGPTNYGYTF. For the CDR3, the DNA is TGTGCCAGCAGGGACTCGGGACAGGGACCCACTAACTATGGCTACACCTTC.

This clonotype has more than one count but fewer than ten. This chain joins TRBV6-6 and TRBJ2-7, with 8 bases matching TRBD1. The DNA end is a closer match to TRBJ2-4, so the J assignment may be wrong. CDR1 and CDR2 (germline): MNHNY, SVGAGI (reference sequence). The CDR3 is made up of 14 amino acids. Here the CDR3 reads CASSYDRGKNIQYF. In nucleotides, the CDR3 is TGTGCCAGCAGTTACGACAGGGGTAAAAACATTCAGTACTTC.

This clonotype showed up just once. This sequence joins TRBV18 and TRBJ2-3; 9 bases fit TRBD2. This CDR3 has 14 amino acids. From germline, CDR1 is KGHSH and CDR2 LQKENI. V trimming: 3 bases; J trimming: 4 bases; junction bases outside the gene matches: 2. The CDR3 DNA sequence: TGTGCCAGCTCACCCCTAGCGGGGCCAGATACGCAGTATTTT. The encoded protein is CASSPLAGPDTQYF. The full variable domain, its missing parts supplied by reference TRBV18 and TRBJ2-3, is NAGVMQNPRHLVRRRGQEARLRCSPMKGHSHVYWYRQLPEEGLKFMVYLQKENIIDESGMPKERFSAEFPKEGPSILRIQQVVRGDSAAYFCASSPLAGPDTQYFGPGTRLTVL.